This TCR beta chain emerged from a study of beta chain features in type 1 diabetes. General study points: Any PCR bias toward short templates would affect both groups alike. Moderate but significant shortening of TCRB CDR3s was recorded in all four CD4+ subsets from Type 1 diabetes patients.

This clone has just a few counts. Its matching antigen is unknown. The ends were cut back, 7 bases at V and 0 bases at J, with 9 bases in the middle. The CDR3 has 13 residues. Germline assignment: CDR1 SGHNT and CDR2 YYREEE (reference sequence). As every portion of the isolated RNA was reverse transcribed, the sequencing read expressed TCRB transcripts. Sequencing was performed with immunoSEQ multiplex PCR; in TCRdb, only in-frame clones are kept and a portion is missing. The sample lists 550,000 to 850,000 clones; under 15% were seen once. The genes are TRBV5-4 and TRBJ2-3, with D unclear. The sample comprised naive CD4+ T cells from blood. The clonotype comes from a man aged 18 to 29 with type 1 diabetes. This chain's CDR3 is CASQGLSTDTQYF. The CDR3 DNA sequence: TGTGCCAGCCAAGGGTTGAGCACAGATACGCAGTATTTT.